This T cell receptor beta chain was captured in a study of OX40 agonist ivuxolimab in advanced cancers. TCRdb's copy holds only in-frame clones and misses some; the assay was immunoSEQ multiplex PCR. The table shows tens of thousands of clones, with around 87% occurring only once. Germline CDR1 reads SGHRS; CDR2 reads YFSETQ. CDR3 length equals 13 residues. Trimming removed 4 bases from V and 4 bases from J; junction bases left unmatched: 4. The origin of this receptor is an adult with an advanced solid tumor such as melanoma, head and neck, liver or kidney cancer. The starting material was CD4+ or CD8+ T cells sorted from blood, obtained in a trial of the OX40 agonist ivuxolimab. The chain links TRBV5-1 to TRBJ1-2; 7 bases align to TRBD1. The CDR3 region is CASSLGQIYGYTF. The DNA for the CDR3 is TGCGCCAGCAGCCTGGGACAGATCTATGGCTACACCTTC.